Listed below are T cell receptor beta chains from one sample, sequenced in a study of Ad26.COV2.S vaccination and SARS-CoV-2 variants. The method was immunoSEQ multiplex PCR; TCRdb's version includes in-frame clones alone and lacks a portion of them. The sample holds some 350,000 clones; around 92% are singletons and the top ten take around 4%. The sequenced sample was peripheral blood, obtained after recovery from COVID-19. The receptors come from a human donor who had recovered from COVID-19. Both conserved end residues are part of each CDR3. D genes are given only for firm matches. Clone size is not always given. Where it is, it says once, few, many or a class for expanded clones.

v_call: TRBV7-9; j_call: TRBJ1-2; clone_size: NA; d_call: NA; cdr3_aa: CASSSVGGGGYGYTF; cdr3_nt: TGTGCCAGCAGCTCAGTAGGGGGAGGAGGCTATGGCTACACCTTC
v_call: TRBV13; j_call: TRBJ1-2; clone_size: NA; d_call: NA; cdr3_aa: CASSLGREINYGYTF; cdr3_nt: TGTGCCAGCAGCTTAGGCAGAGAGATAAACTATGGCTACACCTTC
v_call: TRBV19; j_call: TRBJ2-5; clone_size: NA; d_call: NA; cdr3_aa: CASSIDSTEETQYF; cdr3_nt: TGTGCCAGTAGTATAGATTCTACTGAAGAGACCCAGTACTTC
v_call: TRBV4-1; j_call: TRBJ2-7; clone_size: NA; d_call: TRBD2; cdr3_aa: CASSPGLAGGYEQYF; cdr3_nt: TGCGCCAGCAGCCCGGGACTAGCGGGGGGTTACGAGCAGTACTTC
v_call: TRBV27; j_call: TRBJ2-7; clone_size: NA; d_call: TRBD2; cdr3_aa: CASSLTGLAGATFSYEQYF; cdr3_nt: TGTGCCAGCAGTTTAACGGGACTAGCGGGGGCCACTTTCTCCTACGAGCAGTACTTC
v_call: TRBV9; j_call: TRBJ1-2; clone_size: once; d_call: NA; cdr3_aa: CASSGGTSNYGYTF; cdr3_nt: TGTGCCAGCAGCGGGGGGACGTCTAACTATGGCTACACCTTC
v_call: TRBV6-2/TRBV6-3; j_call: TRBJ2-3; clone_size: NA; d_call: NA; cdr3_aa: CASSYVSSQVSDTQYF; cdr3_nt: TGTGCCAGCAGTTACGTGTCTAGTCAGGTGTCAGATACGCAGTATTTT
v_call: TRBV9; j_call: TRBJ2-1; clone_size: NA; d_call: NA; cdr3_aa: CASSGLDPYNEQFF; cdr3_nt: TGTGCCAGCAGCGGACTCGACCCCTACAATGAGCAGTTCTTC
v_call: TRBV7-8; j_call: TRBJ2-1; clone_size: NA; d_call: TRBD1; cdr3_aa: CASSEGPDRGHEQFF; cdr3_nt: TGTGCCAGCAGCGAGGGACCGGACAGGGGACATGAGCAGTTCTTC
v_call: TRBV7-3; j_call: TRBJ2-1; clone_size: NA; d_call: NA; cdr3_aa: CASGGRGNEQFF; cdr3_nt: TGTGCCAGTGGGGGTAGGGGCAATGAGCAGTTCTTC
v_call: TRBV27; j_call: TRBJ2-1; clone_size: NA; d_call: NA; cdr3_aa: CASCLSHAPNYNEQFF; cdr3_nt: TGTGCCAGCTGTCTTTCTCACGCCCCAAACTACAATGAGCAGTTCTTC
v_call: TRBV10-3; j_call: TRBJ2-5; clone_size: NA; d_call: TRBD1; cdr3_aa: CAIKGAETQYF; cdr3_nt: TGTGCCATCAAGGGGGCAGAGACCCAGTACTTC
v_call: TRBV4-1; j_call: TRBJ2-2; clone_size: NA; d_call: TRBD1; cdr3_aa: CASSQTTGTGIDGELFF; cdr3_nt: TGCGCCAGCAGCCAGACGACCGGGACAGGGATCGACGGGGAGCTGTTTTTT
v_call: TRBV21-1; j_call: TRBJ2-7; clone_size: NA; d_call: NA; cdr3_aa: CASSKRRRAGAYEQYF; cdr3_nt: TGTGCCAGCAGCAAAAGGAGGCGGGCAGGGGCCTACGAGCAGTACTTC
v_call: TRBV21-1; j_call: TRBJ1-6; clone_size: NA; d_call: NA; cdr3_aa: CASSIWSEVGSYNSPLHF; cdr3_nt: TGTGCCAGCAGCATATGGAGTGAAGTGGGCTCCTATAATTCACCCCTCCACTTT
v_call: TRBV10-3; j_call: TRBJ2-7; clone_size: NA; d_call: NA; cdr3_aa: CAISEWGDEQYF; cdr3_nt: TGTGCCATCAGTGAATGGGGGGACGAGCAGTACTTC
v_call: TRBV3-1/TRBV3-2; j_call: TRBJ2-7; clone_size: once; d_call: NA; cdr3_aa: CASSLWESSSYEQYF; cdr3_nt: TGTGCCAGCAGCCTCTGGGAGAGTAGCTCCTACGAGCAGTACTTC